Shown below are 28 T cell receptor beta chains from a single sample sequenced in a study of blood T cells in healthy people across ages. PCR was performed a second time for about 7 to 11 cycles using a sample-barcoded 5' primer and a J-beta primer mix. TCRdb processed the 5' RACE reads anew with MiXCR; each CDR3 protein has one entry. The data show about 1.6 million distinct CDR3 sequences, about 31% seen once. Specimen: blood. These receptor sequences come from a woman aged 25 to 39 in good health.

Regarding this clonotype: This may be a read error: a much more frequent sequence differs by one nucleotide. This chain connects TRBV29-1 to TRBJ2-7, with D tentatively TRBD1 or TRBD2 (5 bases each). Germline V lookup: CDR1 SQVTM, CDR2 ANQGSEA. Trimming removed 5 bases at V and 5 bases at J, with 16 bases between. The CDR3 totals 13 residues. This chain's CDR3 is CSVPGTDAHEQYF. DNA for the CDR3: TGCAGCGTTCCCGGGACGGACGCCCACGAGCAGTACTTC.

CDR3 residues: CASSPIGTYYGYTF. CDR3 DNA sequence: TGTGCCAGCTCACCAATCGGGACATACTATGGCTACACCTTC. The chain has TRBV18 and TRBJ1-2, with a possible D match to TRBD1 (6 bases). The CDR3 is made up of 14 amino acids. Deletions cut 2 bases from V and 3 bases from J, with 10 bases between. Germline V gene sequence: CDR1 KGHSH, CDR2 LQKENI.

The CDR3 reads CSAPLGDAEFF. The DNA of the CDR3 is TGCAGTGCTCCACTAGGCGACGCGGAGTTCTTC. The chain links TRBV20-1 to TRBJ2-1, with TRBD2 as a possible D gene (5 bases). The length of the CDR3 is 11 residues. With 5 bases removed from V and 14 bases from J, the gap between germline ends came to 16 bases. CDR1 is DFQATT and CDR2 is SNEGSKA in the germline V gene (reference sequence).

Only a few counts were recorded for this clonotype. The chain couples TRBV5-1 to TRBJ2-5; a possible D gene is TRBD1 (6 bases). The J call could be wrong; TRBJ2-7 is a better fit for the DNA end. The germline gives CDR1 SGHRS, CDR2 YFSETQ. The CDR3 totals 14 residues. CDR3 sequence: CASRSTGPRVEQYF. In DNA form, the CDR3 reads TGCGCCAGCCGGAGTACAGGGCCCAGGGTCGAGCAGTACTTC.

This clonotype was counted a single time. V gene TRBV2 combines with J gene TRBJ1-4; D is ambiguous. The germline gives CDR1 SNHLY, CDR2 FYNNEI. Trimming removed 8 bases at V and 0 bases at J, with 10 bases between. The CDR3 has 14 amino acids. The CDR3 sequence: CASAAGTTNEKLFF. DNA of the CDR3: TGTGCCAGCGCCGCCGGGACAACTAATGAAAAACTGTTTTTT. Together with reference TRBV2 and TRBJ1-4, the CDR3 gives the full variable domain: EPEVTQTPSHQVTQMGQEVILRCVPISNHLYFYWYRQILGQKVEFLVSFYNNEISEKSEIFDDQFSVERPDGSNFTLKIRSTKLEDSAMYFCASAAGTTNEKLFFGSGTQLSVL.

This clonotype was observed a handful of times. This CDR3 is CSARGLIDTQYF. As DNA, the CDR3 is TGCAGTGCTAGGGGATTGATAGATACGCAGTATTTT. This chain uses TRBV20-1 with TRBJ2-3; D is uncertain. The ends were cut back, 3 bases at V and 5 bases at J, with 9 bases in the middle. The germline V gene encodes CDR1 DFQATT and CDR2 SNEGSKA (reference sequence). The CDR3 has 12 residues.

The CDR3 protein is CASSARQAPGPGELFF. The CDR3 nucleotides read TGCGCCAGCAGCGCGCGACAGGCCCCGGGTCCCGGGGAGCTGTTTTTT. The chain couples TRBV5-1 to TRBJ2-2, with a weak D call TRBD1 (6 bases). In germline, CDR1 is SGHRS, CDR2 YFSETQ. Trimming cost V 4 bases and J 6 bases, with 19 bases left between them. This CDR3 contains 16 residues.

V gene TRBV7-3 combines with J gene TRBJ2-7; D remains unclear. Germline CDR1 is SGHTA and CDR2 is FQGTGA. Between the trimmed V and J ends, which lost 3 bases and 6 bases, there was a span of 6 bases. The CDR3 is 11 residues long. The CDR3 loop is CASSFYPEQYF. CDR3 coding DNA: TGTGCCAGCAGCTTCTATCCCGAGCAGTACTTC.

As to this clonotype: Being one base from a much bigger clone, this may be a read error. The rearrangement links TRBV5-5 to TRBJ2-2; TRBD1 or TRBD2 may be the D gene (6 bases each). Germline CDR1 and CDR2: SGHKS and YYEKEE (reference sequence). CDR3 size: 14 residues. V lost 0 bases and J lost 8, with 11 bases in between. The CDR3 sequence: CASSLVGGRGELFF. CDR3 DNA sequence: TGTGCCAGCAGCTTGGTCGGGGGCCGAGGGGAGCTGTTTTTT.

A few counts support this clonotype. The chain couples TRBV10-3 to TRBJ2-3; 14 bases are shared with TRBD2. J was trimmed by 2 bases and V by 2 bases; bases with no gene match: 6. Germline CDR1 ENHRY, CDR2 SYGVKD. The CDR3 has 18 amino acids. In nucleotides, the CDR3 is TGTGCCATCAGTGAGACCGGGACTAGCGGGAGCCACACAGATACGCAGTATTTT. It translates to CAISETGTSGSHTDTQYF.

This clonotype was picked up a small number of times. The junction does not match germline at one end; this may be a read error. CDR3 in amino acids: CASSVDGGSRETQYF. In nucleotides, the CDR3 is TGTGCCAGCAGTGTAGACGGCGGGAGTAGGGAGACCCAGTACTTC. V gene TRBV9 combines with J gene TRBJ2-5; 7 bases align to TRBD2. CDR3 length: 15 amino acids. CDR1 and CDR2 (germline): SGDLS, YYNGEE.

There are a few counts of this clonotype. Mismatch with germline at one junction end may stem from a read error. The chain carries TRBV5-1 and TRBJ2-7, with D possibly being TRBD1 (5 bases). CDR3 length: 16 residues. CDR1 and CDR2 from the germline V gene are SGHRS and YFSETQ. CDR3 nucleotide sequence: TGCGCCGGCAGGGCGACGTGGGGCCAGAGCTCCTACGAGCAGTACTTC. Translation gives CAGRATWGQSSYEQYF.

This clonotype was counted a few times. The V gene is TRBV6-1, the J gene TRBJ2-3, with 10 bases that match TRBD2. Trimming removed 3 bases from V and 4 bases from J; junction bases left unmatched: 7. The CDR3 is 16 amino acids. Germline assignment: CDR1 MNHNS and CDR2 SASEGT. CDR3 residues: CASSDPAGGPSDTQYF. The CDR3 DNA reads TGTGCCAGCAGTGACCCAGCGGGAGGGCCCTCAGATACGCAGTATTTT.

The sample holds many counts of this clonotype. This chain joins TRBV29-1 and TRBJ2-4; D not certain. V was pared by 7 bases and J by 0 bases, with 4 bases between. The V gene's germline CDR1 is SQVTM and CDR2 ANQGSEA. The CDR3 covers 11 residues. The CDR3 reads CSGIAKNIQYF. The CDR3, as DNA: TGCAGCGGGATAGCCAAAAACATTCAGTACTTC.

This chain links TRBV12-3 or TRBV12-4 with TRBJ2-3, with 8 bases identical to TRBD1. The CDR3 is made up of 17 amino acids. J lost 1 base, V lost 1 base, and 7 bases had no gene match. In nucleotides, the CDR3 is TGTGCCAGCAGTTTAGATTCAGGACAGGGAGGCACAGATACGCAGTATTTT. Its translation: CASSLDSGQGGTDTQYF.

The gene calls are TRBV6-2 or TRBV6-3 and TRBJ2-1; possibly TRBD1 or TRBD2 for D (6 bases each). Germline loops: CDR1 MNHEY, CDR2 SVGEGT. Between the trimmed V and J ends, which lost 5 bases and 2 bases, there was a span of 16 bases. This CDR3 comprises 16 residues. In DNA, the CDR3 is TGTGCCAGCAGTCCTAAAGGGGGGAAAACCTACAATGAGCAGTTCTTC. This codes for CASSPKGGKTYNEQFF.

The chain has TRBV15 and TRBJ2-1; tentative D call: TRBD1 (5 bases). The CDR3 loop spans 14 amino acids. Trimming took off 5 bases at V and 6 bases at J, with 14 bases between the two ends. Germline assignment: CDR1 LNHNV and CDR2 YYDKDF (reference sequence). In nucleotides, the CDR3 is TGTGCCACCAGCGGGGCAGGGTTCCTCAATGAGCAGTTCTTC. Translation gives CATSGAGFLNEQFF.

This clonotype was recorded a few times. The genes are TRBV5-1 and TRBJ2-3; 7 bases line up with TRBD2. The CDR3 sequence is 15 residues long. Trimming cost V 2 bases and J 10 bases; bases outside gene matches: 13. CDR1 is SGHRS and CDR2 is YFSETQ in the germline V gene. The CDR3 here is CASSLRPGLYMPQYF. CDR3 coding DNA: TGCGCCAGCAGCTTACGCCCGGGACTATACATGCCGCAGTATTTT.

This sequence joins TRBV7-9 and TRBJ1-4, with D possibly being TRBD1 (5 bases). This CDR3 contains 14 residues. Per germline, CDR1 SEHNR and CDR2 FQNEAQ (reference sequence). V dropped 6 bases and J dropped 7 bases, with 15 bases sitting between them. The CDR3 region has the DNA TGTGCCAGCAGGAGGGCCCAGGGAGGTGAAAAACTGTTTTTT. Translation gives CASRRAQGGEKLFF.

Concerning this clonotype: One base away lies a much larger clone, so this may be a sequencing read error. V usage is TRBV7-2 and J usage is TRBJ2-5, with D possibly being TRBD1 (5 bases). CDR3 length: 11 amino acids. V lost 6 bases and J 9 bases, leaving 11 bases between the germline ends. Per the germline V gene, CDR1 is SGHTA and CDR2 is FQGNSA. Here the CDR3 reads CASRGVEAQYF. In nucleotides, the CDR3 is TGTGCCAGCAGAGGGGTCGAGGCCCAGTACTTC.

This clonotype was seen at least ten times. V is TRBV29-1 and J is TRBJ2-3; TRBD2 matches 8 bases. J gave up 6 bases and V 3 bases, and 5 bases lay outside the gene matches. Germline V lookup: CDR1 SQVTM, CDR2 ANQGSEA. This CDR3 comprises 13 residues. As DNA, the CDR3 is TGCAGCGTTGAGCGGGAGGCCGGGGATACGCAGTATTTT. Translating gives CSVEREAGDTQYF.

This clonotype occurred a few times. DNA of the CDR3: TGCGCCAGCAGCCAAGGGCGGGGATTCTCCTACGAGCAGTACTTC. Residues: CASSQGRGFSYEQYF. The J gene is TRBJ2-7, the V gene TRBV4-1; tentatively, D is TRBD2 (6 bases). The CDR3 loop spans 15 amino acids. V was clipped by 1 base and J by 0 bases, with 10 bases between them. Germline V gives CDR1 MGHRA, CDR2 YSYEKL.

The gene calls are TRBV6-1 and TRBJ2-7; D gene uncertain. V lost 3 bases and J 1 base, leaving 7 bases between the germline ends. Germline V CDR1 and CDR2: MNHNS, SASEGT. This CDR3 has 13 residues. The CDR3 DNA follows: TGTGCCAGCAGTGACGGGCGGTCCTACGAGCAGTACTTC. It translates to CASSDGRSYEQYF.

A few counts support this clonotype. The rearrangement uses TRBV3-1 and TRBJ1-4; perhaps TRBD1 as D (6 bases). This CDR3 region has 14 residues. The V end lost 5 bases, the J end lost 8 bases, and 15 bases lay between the germline ends. CDR1 LGHDT and CDR2 YNNKEL come from the germline V gene (reference sequence). The CDR3 loop reads CASSTGPGKEKLFF. CDR3 nucleotides: TGTGCCAGCAGCACAGGGCCAGGGAAGGAAAAACTGTTTTTT.

The chain has TRBV18 and TRBJ2-7, with D perhaps TRBD1 (6 bases). Germline V gives CDR1 KGHSH, CDR2 LQKENI. The CDR3 totals 15 residues. Trimming pared 7 bases from V and 2 bases from J, leaving 18 bases between. In nucleotides, the CDR3 is TGTGCCAGCTTTTTCCCCGGGACACCTACCTACGAGCAGTACTTC. It encodes CASFFPGTPTYEQYF.

This chain uses TRBV3-1 with TRBJ2-7, with TRBD2 identical over 7 bases. CDR1 and CDR2 (germline): LGHDT, YNNKEL (reference sequence). Trimming cost V 0 bases and J 2 bases; bases outside gene matches: 7. This CDR3 region has 16 residues. CDR3 sequence reads: CASSQDSGLGTYEQYF. The CDR3 DNA reads as TGTGCCAGCAGCCAAGATTCCGGACTAGGTACCTACGAGCAGTACTTC.

This clonotype has only a few counts. The junction and the germline gene differ at one end; a read error may be behind it. This rearrangement joins TRBV4-1 to TRBJ2-1, with TRBD2 as a possible D gene (6 bases). Germline CDR1 MGHRA, CDR2 YSYEKL. The CDR3 runs 15 residues. This CDR3 is CASRQVADSYNEQFF. CDR3 in DNA: TGCGCCAGCAGGCAAGTAGCGGACTCCTACAATGAGCAGTTCTTC.

The chain recombines TRBV29-1 with TRBJ1-2; 7 nucleotides match TRBD1. The CDR3 is 14 residues long. Germline V gene sequence: CDR1 SQVTM, CDR2 ANQGSEA. The junction had 7 bases not matched to a gene; V was cut back by 4 bases and J by 2 bases. The CDR3 is CSVGAGTENYGYTF. The CDR3 DNA reads TGCAGCGTTGGAGCCGGGACAGAGAACTATGGCTACACCTTC.